This T cell receptor (beta chain) was captured by sequencing in a study of blood T cell repertoires in COVID-19. Study in general: Samples representing acute and convalescent COVID-19 were sourced from the United States, Italy and Spain. T cells, B-cell-depleted T cells, or PBMCs supplied cDNA or gDNA.

In germline, CDR1 is MNHEY, CDR2 SVGEGT. Losses at the gene ends were 5 bases for V and 5 bases for J; bases not matched to a gene: 2. The CDR3 runs to 14 residues. With regard to this clone: The same CDR3 can be traced to other DNA sequences in this sample.

Original data processing: From reference gene primer amplification, estimates of nucleated cell counts were derived. Sequencing was performed with immunoSEQ multiplex PCR; in TCRdb, only in-frame clones are kept and a portion is missing. V, J and clone size are taken as reported in that table, and D and trimming were inferred from the DNA itself. There are more than 150,000 clones in the sample; 80% occur only once, and roughly 0.56% lies in the top ten. The rearrangement links TRBV6-2 or TRBV6-3 to TRBJ2-3; 12 nucleotides align to TRBD2. The source is a man in his fifties or sixties with acute or convalescent COVID-19. The specimen was peripheral blood. The CDR3 DNA follows: TGTGCCAGCAGTGCGGGACTAGCGGGAGATACGCAGTATTTT. Protein product: CASSAGLAGDTQYF.